The 18 T cell receptor beta chains below come from one sample, sequenced in a study of T-cell memory formation after mild COVID-19. TCRdb analysed the 5' RACE reads with MiXCR anew, one entry per CDR3 protein. The sample has around 5,000 distinct CDR3 sequences; roughly 44% are singletons. Sequencing input: PBMCs or a T cell subset sorted from them (not recorded which). Receptor source: an adult who had mild COVID-19 (a few samples of this study predate the infection). Cell type and time point are not known.

The chain couples TRBV7-9 to TRBJ1-3; D remains unclear. CDR1 and CDR2 (germline): SEHNR, FQNEAQ (reference sequence). The CDR3 totals 15 residues. The V and J ends lost 3 bases and 7 bases respectively, with 16 bases between them. This chain's CDR3 is CASSFSGPDSNTIYF. The CDR3 DNA reads as TGTGCCAGCAGCTTTTCTGGCCCGGATTCTAACACCATATATTTT.

By its share, this clonotype is medium-sized (0.01 to 0.1%). J is TRBJ1-5 and V is TRBV7-2; TRBD1 matches at 7 bases. Germline V gene data show CDR1 as SGHTA and CDR2 as FQGNSA. This CDR3 is built from 13 residues. V shed 6 bases and J 7 bases; nucleotides not matched to a gene: 6. The CDR3 loop is CASSPGGSQPQHF. The CDR3 DNA sequence: TGTGCCAGCAGTCCAGGGGGGAGCCAGCCCCAGCATTTT.

The CDR3 loop reads CASSPISYNEQFF. The CDR3 region has the DNA TGTGCCAGCAGCCCGATATCCTACAATGAGCAGTTCTTC. The gene calls are TRBV5-4 and TRBJ2-1; no definite D call. The germline V gene has CDR1 SGHNT and CDR2 YYREEE (reference sequence). The V and J ends lost 4 bases and 1 base respectively, with 6 bases between them. The CDR3 is 13 amino acids.

By sample share, this clonotype is medium-sized. The genes are TRBV3-1 and TRBJ2-2; TRBD2 matches 9 bases. J was trimmed by 3 bases and V by 4 bases; bases with no gene match: 9. This CDR3 is 17 amino acids long. The V gene's germline CDR1 is LGHDT and CDR2 YNNKEL (reference sequence). For the CDR3, the DNA is TGTGCCAGCAGCCCGACCGGGACTAGCCTGTACACCGGGGAGCTGTTTTTT. Residues: CASSPTGTSLYTGELFF.

In its sample, this clonotype is medium-sized. V gene TRBV15 combines with J gene TRBJ1-6; D ambiguous. V was cut by 2 bases and J by 14 bases, with 22 bases left in between. Germline V gene sequence: CDR1 LNHNV, CDR2 YYDKDF (reference sequence). CDR3 length: 16 residues. CDR3 bases: TGTGCCACCAGCAGATCCACCCTACCACGGGTTACGACCCTCCACTTT. This sequence encodes CATSRSTLPRVTTLHF.

This clonotype qualifies as medium-sized. The rearrangement uses TRBV7-2 and TRBJ2-1; weak D call: TRBD2 (5 bases). Trimming cost V 0 bases and J 12 bases, with 9 bases left between them. The CDR3 covers 12 residues. In germline, CDR1 is SGHTA, CDR2 FQGNSA. The CDR3 DNA is TGTGCCAGCAGCTTAGCGACGGGGAGGCAGTTCTTC. Translated: CASSLATGRQFF.

This clonotype has only a few counts. V is TRBV4-1 and J is TRBJ2-4; tentative D call: TRBD1 (6 bases). CDR1 is MGHRA, CDR2 YSYEKL, per germline. This CDR3 has 18 residues. Trimming shortened V by 0 bases and J by 3 bases, and 18 bases separated the two germline ends. The CDR3 sequence: CASSQDDPGASGKNIQYF. The DNA for the CDR3 is TGCGCCAGCAGCCAAGATGATCCAGGGGCGTCGGGCAAAAACATTCAGTACTTC.

Relative to its sample, this clonotype is medium-sized. The V call is TRBV14, the J call TRBJ1-2; TRBD1 matches 9 bases. Germline CDR1 is SGHDN and CDR2 is FVKESK. The CDR3 is 15 residues long. The junction had 7 bases not matched to a gene; V was cut back by 0 bases and J by 8 bases. The CDR3 DNA follows: TGTGCCAGCAGCCAAGAAAGTGGGACAGGGTTCGGCTACACCTTC. Translation gives CASSQESGTGFGYTF.

This chain connects TRBV4-1 to TRBJ2-1, with 8 bases lining up with TRBD2. V lost 6 bases and J lost 10; bases outside the gene matches: 17. CDR3 length: 16 residues. Germline-derived CDR1 and CDR2 are MGHRA and YSYEKL. The CDR3 here is CASSPRVSGAGQEQFF. CDR3 in DNA: TGCGCCAGCAGTCCTCGGGTTAGCGGGGCCGGTCAGGAGCAGTTCTTC.

The chain joins TRBV4-3 to TRBJ2-3, with 8 bases identical to TRBD1. The CDR3 has 15 amino acids. Germline loops: CDR1 LGHNA, CDR2 YSLEER. V dropped 3 bases and J dropped 4; count of bases not matched to a gene: 6. This chain's CDR3 is CASSQDREGADTQYF. In nucleotides, the CDR3 is TGCGCCAGCAGCCAGGACAGGGAAGGCGCAGATACGCAGTATTTT.

This clonotype is labeled medium-sized (0.01 to 0.1%). The rearrangement links TRBV4-1 to TRBJ2-2; 7 positions match TRBD1. Looked up from germline, CDR1 is MGHRA and CDR2 is YSYEKL. This CDR3 has 18 amino acids. The J segment lost 1 base and the V segment lost 2 bases, leaving 10 bases of the junction unmatched. The CDR3 loop reads CASSQTDATGWNTGELFF. The CDR3 region has the DNA TGCGCCAGCAGCCAAACCGACGCGACAGGGTGGAACACCGGGGAGCTGTTTTTT.

This clonotype is classed as medium-sized. CDR3 loop: CASTIGYAGNTIYF. Written as DNA, the CDR3 is TGTGCCAGCACCATTGGGTACGCTGGAAACACCATATATTTT. The J gene is TRBJ1-3, the V gene TRBV28; D uncertain. The V and J ends lost 7 bases and 2 bases respectively, with 12 bases between them. CDR3 size: 14 residues. Germline-derived CDR1 and CDR2 are MDHEN and SYDVKM.

The chain uses TRBV6-5 and TRBJ2-1, with a weak D call TRBD2 (7 bases). Germline values: CDR1 MNHEY, CDR2 SVGAGI. CDR3 length: 15 amino acids. Trimming took 6 bases from V and 5 from J, leaving 17 bases between them. The CDR3 nucleotides read TGTGCCAGCAGCATACTAGGGGGGGTAAACAATGAGCAGTTCTTC. It yields the protein CASSILGGVNNEQFF.

This chain joins TRBV3-1 and TRBJ2-3; D not certain. The V and J ends lost 0 bases and 5 bases respectively, with 9 bases between them. Germline lookup yields CDR1 LGHDT and CDR2 YNNKEL (reference sequence). The CDR3 contains 14 residues. Here the CDR3 reads CASSQDPLRDTQYF. Here the CDR3 DNA reads TGTGCCAGCAGCCAAGACCCTTTAAGAGATACGCAGTATTTT.

This clonotype is labeled large. The chain recombines TRBV29-1 with TRBJ2-7; possible D gene TRBD1, 5 bases. The CDR3 has 11 amino acids. V lost 5 bases to trimming and J lost 1 base, with 6 bases between them. Germline V gene data show CDR1 as SQVTM and CDR2 as ANQGSEA. The CDR3 is CSVTGSYEQYF. CDR3 nucleotide sequence: TGCAGCGTTACAGGTTCCTACGAGCAGTACTTC.

The chain employs TRBV5-6 and TRBJ1-1, with unresolved D. The CDR3 runs to 15 residues. Trimming cost V 0 bases and J 7 bases, with 16 bases left between them. CDR1 is SGHDT and CDR2 is YYEEEE in the germline V gene. The CDR3 loop is CASSLDPGGEGEAFF. The CDR3 coding sequence is TGTGCCAGCAGCTTGGATCCAGGCGGTGAGGGTGAAGCTTTCTTT. The whole variable domain, filled in from reference TRBV5-6 and TRBJ1-1, reads DAGVTQSPTHLIKTRGQQVTLRCSPKSGHDTVSWYQQALGQGPQFIFQYYEEEERQRGNFPDRFSGHQFPNYSSELNVNALLLGDSALYLCASSLDPGGEGEAFFGQGTRLTVV.

By share, this clonotype counts as medium-sized. The rearrangement links TRBV7-2 to TRBJ1-3, with a weak D call TRBD1 (5 bases). CDR1 SGHTA and CDR2 FQGNSA come from the germline V gene. The ends were cut back, 1 base at V and 0 bases at J, with 13 bases in the middle. The CDR3 totals 17 residues. The CDR3 DNA reads as TGTGCCAGCAGCTTAGGGTGGACACCTTTCTCTGGAAACACCATATATTTT. It translates to CASSLGWTPFSGNTIYF. Full variable domain (rest looked up from reference TRBV7-2 and TRBJ1-3): GAGVSQSPSNKVTEKGKDVELRCDPISGHTALYWYRQSLGQGLEFLIYFQGNSAPDKSGLPSDRFSAERTGGSVSTLTIQRTQQEDSAVYLCASSLGWTPFSGNTIYFGEGSWLTVV.

Ten or more counts support this clonotype. J is TRBJ1-1 and V is TRBV6-2 or TRBV6-3; D is perhaps TRBD1 (6 bases). From germline, CDR1 is MNHEY and CDR2 SVGEGT. The V gene lost 6 bases and the J gene lost 1 base, with 12 bases spanning the gap. The CDR3 is 14 amino acids. CDR3 protein: CASSQHRANTEAFF. As DNA, the CDR3 is TGTGCCAGCAGCCAGCACAGGGCGAACACTGAAGCTTTCTTT.